This T cell receptor beta chain came from a study of human T cells and chemical hapten exposure. Ten or more counts support this clonotype. The time point: patch test 1, 2 weeks after DPC sensitization. Treatment: therapeutic diphenylcyclopropenone sensitization with weekly scalp DPC. TCRdb passed the RACE reads through MiXCR, listing each CDR3 protein once. The sample has over 95,000 distinct CDR3 sequences, 9.5% to 15% seen once. V was cut by 1 base and J by 6 bases, with 12 bases left in between. CDR1 and CDR2 (germline): MDHEN, SYDVKM. The CDR3 has 14 amino acids. The chain joins TRBV28 to TRBJ1-1; tentatively, D is TRBD1 (5 bases). The TCR comes from a woman in her thirties or forties with alopecia areata. Some clones in this sample may be carry-over from other donors' samples. Material: whole blood, obtained in connection with sensitization to the hapten diphenylcyclopropenone (DPC). The CDR3 loop reads CASSLYQGSPEAFF. For the CDR3, the DNA is TGTGCCAGCAGTTTATACCAGGGCTCCCCTGAAGCTTTCTTT.